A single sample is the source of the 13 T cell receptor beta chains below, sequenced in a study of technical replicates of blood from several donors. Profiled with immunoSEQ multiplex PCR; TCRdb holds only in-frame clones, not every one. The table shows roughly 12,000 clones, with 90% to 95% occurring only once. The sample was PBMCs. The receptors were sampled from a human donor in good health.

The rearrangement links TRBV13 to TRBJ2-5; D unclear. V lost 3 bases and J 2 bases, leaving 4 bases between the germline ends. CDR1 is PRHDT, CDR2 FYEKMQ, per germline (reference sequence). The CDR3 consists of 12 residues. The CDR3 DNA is TGTGCCAGCAGCTTGCGTCAAGAGACCCAGTACTTC. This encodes CASSLRQETQYF.

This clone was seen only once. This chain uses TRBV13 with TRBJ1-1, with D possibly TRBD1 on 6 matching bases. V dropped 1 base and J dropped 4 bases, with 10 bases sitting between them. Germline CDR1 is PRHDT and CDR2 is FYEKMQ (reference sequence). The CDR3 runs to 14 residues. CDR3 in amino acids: CASSLDRDGTEAFF. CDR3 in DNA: TGTGCCAGCAGCTTAGACAGGGATGGCACTGAAGCTTTCTTT. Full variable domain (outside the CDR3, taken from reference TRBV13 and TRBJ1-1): AAGVIQSPRHLIKEKRETATLKCYPIPRHDTVYWYQQGPGQDPQFLISFYEKMQSDKGSIPDRFSAQQFSDYHSELNMSSLELGDSALYFCASSLDRDGTEAFFGQGTRLTVV.

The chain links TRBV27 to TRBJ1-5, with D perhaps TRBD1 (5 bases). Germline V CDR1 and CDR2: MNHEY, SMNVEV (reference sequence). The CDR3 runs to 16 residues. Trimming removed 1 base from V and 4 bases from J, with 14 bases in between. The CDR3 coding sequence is TGTGCCAGCAGTTTATTCGGGGGGGGTATGAATCAGCCCCAGCATTTT. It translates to CASSLFGGGMNQPQHF.

The CDR3 loop reads CASSEGTSGYNEQFF. For the CDR3, the DNA is TGCGCCAGCAGTGAAGGGACTAGCGGGTACAATGAGCAGTTCTTC. The chain employs TRBV10-1 and TRBJ2-1; 12 bases line up with TRBD2. This CDR3 region has 15 residues. Germline V gene sequence: CDR1 WNHNN, CDR2 SYGVQD (reference sequence). With 3 bases clipped from V and 4 bases from J, the junction kept 1 base outside the gene matches.

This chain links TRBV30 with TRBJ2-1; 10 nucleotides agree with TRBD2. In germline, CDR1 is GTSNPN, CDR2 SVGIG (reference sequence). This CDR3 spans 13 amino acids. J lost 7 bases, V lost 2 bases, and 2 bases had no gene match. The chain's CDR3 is CAWSSLAGNEQFF. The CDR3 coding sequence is TGTGCCTGGAGTTCACTAGCGGGGAATGAGCAGTTCTTC.

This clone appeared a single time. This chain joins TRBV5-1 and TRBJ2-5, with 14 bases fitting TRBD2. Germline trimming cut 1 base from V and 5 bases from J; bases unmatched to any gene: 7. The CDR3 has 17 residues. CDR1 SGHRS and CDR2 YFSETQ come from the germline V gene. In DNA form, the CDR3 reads TGCGCCAGCAGCTTGATGGGACTAGCGGGAGTAGGGGAGACCCAGTACTTC. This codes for CASSLMGLAGVGETQYF.

CDR3 coding DNA: TGTGCCAGTAAATACAGGGGGCCTAGCACAGATACGCAGTATTTT. It codes for CASKYRGPSTDTQYF. The rearrangement links TRBV19 to TRBJ2-3; 9 nucleotides match TRBD1. The CDR3 runs to 15 residues. From germline, CDR1 is LNHDA and CDR2 SQIVND (reference sequence). The trim removed 7 bases at V and 0 bases at J, leaving 5 bases unmatched.

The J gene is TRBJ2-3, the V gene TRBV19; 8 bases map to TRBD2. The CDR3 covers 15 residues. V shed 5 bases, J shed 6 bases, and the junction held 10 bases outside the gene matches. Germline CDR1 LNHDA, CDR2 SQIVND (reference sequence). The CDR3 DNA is TGTGCCAGTAGTCGCAGCGGGGGCCTTGGGGATACGCAGTATTTT. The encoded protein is CASSRSGGLGDTQYF.

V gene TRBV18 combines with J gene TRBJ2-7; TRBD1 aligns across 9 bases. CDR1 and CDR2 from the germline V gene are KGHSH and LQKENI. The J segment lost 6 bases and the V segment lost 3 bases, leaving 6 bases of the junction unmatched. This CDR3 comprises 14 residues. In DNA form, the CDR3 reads TGTGCCAGCTCACCGGACAGGGGAAAGGGCGAGCAGTACTTC. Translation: CASSPDRGKGEQYF.

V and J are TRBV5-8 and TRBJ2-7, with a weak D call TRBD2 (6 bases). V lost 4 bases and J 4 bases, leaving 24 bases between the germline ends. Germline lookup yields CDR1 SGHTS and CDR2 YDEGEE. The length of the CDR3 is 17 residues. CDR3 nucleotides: TGTGCCAGCAGCCCCTCCGTGAGGGAGGTCTGGCGGTACGAGCAGTACTTC. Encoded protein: CASSPSVREVWRYEQYF.

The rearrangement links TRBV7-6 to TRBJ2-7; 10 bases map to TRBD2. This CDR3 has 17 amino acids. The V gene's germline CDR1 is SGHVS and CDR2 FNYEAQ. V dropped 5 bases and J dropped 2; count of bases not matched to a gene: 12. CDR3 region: CASSPPLAGVGTYEQYF. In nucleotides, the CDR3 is TGTGCCAGCAGCCCCCCTCTAGCGGGAGTTGGGACCTACGAGCAGTACTTC.

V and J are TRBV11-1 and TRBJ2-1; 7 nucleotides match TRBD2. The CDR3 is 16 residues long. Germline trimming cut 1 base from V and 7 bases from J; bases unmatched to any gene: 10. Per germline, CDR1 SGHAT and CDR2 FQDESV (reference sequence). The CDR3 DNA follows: TGTGCCAGCAGCTTAGAAGGGGCGGCGGGGGTAAATGAGCAGTTCTTC. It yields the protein CASSLEGAAGVNEQFF.

The CDR3 protein is CASSVDVATSGANVLTF. The CDR3 DNA reads TGTGCCAGCAGCGTAGATGTCGCCACTTCTGGGGCCAACGTCCTGACTTTC. The gene calls are TRBV9 and TRBJ2-6; D not resolved. V was trimmed by 0 bases and J by 1 base, leaving 11 bases between them. Germline V gene lookup returns CDR1 SGDLS and CDR2 YYNGEE. The CDR3 covers 17 residues. Variable domain in full (rest from reference TRBV9 and TRBJ2-6): DSGVTQTPKHLITATGQRVTLRCSPRSGDLSVYWYQQSLDQGLQFLIQYYNGEERAKGNILERFSAQQFPDLHSELNLSSLELGDSALYFCASSVDVATSGANVLTFGAGSRLTVL.